The next 15 T cell receptor beta chains were all read from a single sample in a study of PD-1 blockade in mismatch repair-deficient tumors. Sequenced by immunoSEQ multiplex PCR; TCRdb stores in-frame clones only, minus some. This sample has 90,000 to 120,000 clones, with 82% found just once. This specimen was peripheral blood, taken approximately 35 weeks after starting pembrolizumab. The origin of the receptors is an adult with mismatch repair-deficient cancer.

At least ten counts were recorded for this clone. The chain has TRBV7-9 and TRBJ2-1; D is unclear. Trimming took off 0 bases at V and 6 bases at J, with 6 bases between the two ends. CDR1 is SEHNR, CDR2 FQNEAQ, per germline (reference sequence). This CDR3 has 13 amino acids. The CDR3 region is CASSLARVNEQFF. The DNA for the CDR3 is TGTGCCAGCAGCTTAGCTAGGGTCAATGAGCAGTTCTTC.

V usage is TRBV14 and J usage is TRBJ2-2; TRBD2 matches at 7 bases. The CDR3 is 15 residues long. The germline gives CDR1 SGHDN, CDR2 FVKESK. Trimming at V came to 2 bases and at J to 5 bases, leaving 5 bases not matched to a gene. In nucleotides, the CDR3 is TGTGCCAGCAGCCAAACCGGGAGGCCAACCGGGGAGCTGTTTTTT. As protein: CASSQTGRPTGELFF.

The V and J genes are TRBV27 and TRBJ2-1; D may be TRBD2 (6 bases). This CDR3 is built from 18 residues. The germline V gene has CDR1 MNHEY and CDR2 SMNVEV (reference sequence). Trimming took off 4 bases at V and 0 bases at J, with 19 bases between the two ends. In DNA, the CDR3 is TGTGCCAGCAGTTATGGTAGCGGAGACAGATCCTCCTACAATGAGCAGTTCTTC. Residues: CASSYGSGDRSSYNEQFF.

The V call is TRBV9, the J call TRBJ2-7; 14 nucleotides align to TRBD2. CDR3 length: 16 residues. J lost 5 bases, V lost 0 bases, and 4 bases had no gene match. Germline CDR1 and CDR2: SGDLS and YYNGEE. The CDR3 DNA reads as TGTGCCAGCAGCGTAGGGACTAGCGGGAGGTGGGACGAGCAGTACTTC. It translates to CASSVGTSGRWDEQYF.

This clone has only one observation. The junction and the germline gene differ at one end; a read error may be behind it. The rearrangement links TRBV6-6 to TRBJ2-1, with D perhaps matching TRBD1 (5 bases). The CDR3 length is 14 residues. Germline V lookup: CDR1 MNHNY, CDR2 SVGAGI (reference sequence). CDR3 DNA sequence: TGTGCCACCAGTTACCCCAGGGCCGACAATGAGCAGTTCTTC. Protein sequence: CATSYPRADNEQFF.

The count of this clone is one. The chain uses TRBV5-1 and TRBJ2-7; TRBD1 matches 9 bases. The trim removed 1 base at V and 6 bases at J, leaving 5 bases unmatched. Germline V gene data show CDR1 as SGHRS and CDR2 as YFSETQ. The length of the CDR3 is 14 residues. CDR3 coding DNA: TGCGCCAGCAGCTTGAGACAGGGGGGGATCGAGCAGTACTTC. Its protein is CASSLRQGGIEQYF. The full variable domain, completed using reference TRBV5-1 and TRBJ2-7, is KAGVTQTPRYLIKTRGQQVTLSCSPISGHRSVSWYQQTPGQGLQFLFEYFSETQRNKGNFPGRFSGRQFSNSRSEMNVSTLELGDSALYLCASSLRQGGIEQYFGPGTRLTVT.

This clone was found a few times. The rearrangement joins TRBV7-8 to TRBJ1-5; maybe TRBD1 (5 bases). The V end was cut by 8 bases, the J end by 0 bases, with 8 bases between. The germline V gene encodes CDR1 SGHVS and CDR2 FQNEAQ. The CDR3 sequence is 13 residues long. The DNA for the CDR3 is TGTGCCAGCGCCGGGGCTAGCAATCAGCCCCAGCATTTT. It encodes CASAGASNQPQHF.

The chain combines TRBV5-6 with TRBJ1-5, with 11 bases identical to TRBD1. The germline V gene encodes CDR1 SGHDT and CDR2 YYEEEE. The CDR3 length is 15 residues. V trimming: 2 bases; J trimming: 7 bases; junction bases outside the gene matches: 5. The CDR3 DNA is TGTGCCAGCAGCTTAGGGACAGGGGGGGGCCAGCCCCAGCATTTT. It specifies CASSLGTGGGQPQHF. The variable domain in full, completed from reference TRBV5-6 and TRBJ1-5, reads DAGVTQSPTHLIKTRGQQVTLRCSPKSGHDTVSWYQQALGQGPQFIFQYYEEEERQRGNFPDRFSGHQFPNYSSELNVNALLLGDSALYLCASSLGTGGGQPQHFGDGTRLSIL.

The chain uses TRBV7-2 and TRBJ1-1; D may be TRBD1 (5 bases). With 2 bases removed from V and 4 bases from J, the gap between germline ends came to 11 bases. The germline V gene has CDR1 SGHTA and CDR2 FQGNSA. This CDR3 has 14 residues. CDR3 sequence: CASSLLSGTTEAFF. CDR3 bases: TGTGCCAGCAGCTTATTGTCGGGGACCACTGAAGCTTTCTTT.

This chain uses TRBV11-3 with TRBJ2-7, with D unclear. The ends were cut back, 7 bases at V and 3 bases at J, with 13 bases in the middle. CDR3 length equals 13 residues. Germline V gene lookup returns CDR1 SGHNT and CDR2 YENEEA. The CDR3: CASTDANYYEQYF. As DNA, the CDR3 is TGTGCCAGCACCGACGCTAACTACTACGAGCAGTACTTC.

This clone came up a few times. The DNA for the CDR3 is TGCGCCAGCAGCCAAGTTCCCGGGAGAGGGACCTATCAGCCCCAGCATTTT. It translates to CASSQVPGRGTYQPQHF. The J gene is TRBJ1-5, the V gene TRBV4-1; possibly TRBD1 for D (5 bases). Per germline, CDR1 MGHRA and CDR2 YSYEKL. This CDR3 is built from 17 residues. Trimming left V 1 base short and J 5 bases short, with 18 bases between.

This rearrangement joins TRBV7-3 to TRBJ2-1; D is possibly TRBD1 (6 bases). V was trimmed by 3 bases and J by 5 bases, leaving 8 bases between them. This CDR3 comprises 13 residues. Germline V gives CDR1 SGHTA, CDR2 FQGTGA. This CDR3 is CASSFTGHNEQFF. The CDR3 coding sequence is TGTGCCAGCAGCTTCACAGGGCACAATGAGCAGTTCTTC. Drawing the rest from reference TRBV7-3 and TRBJ2-1, the complete variable domain is GAGVSQTPSNKVTEKGKYVELRCDPISGHTALYWYRQSLGQGPEFLIYFQGTGAADDSGLPNDRFFAVRPEGSVSTLKIQRTERGDSAVYLCASSFTGHNEQFFGPGTRLTVL.

The rearrangement joins TRBV28 to TRBJ1-4; unclear D gene. The germline CDR1 and CDR2 sequences are MDHEN and SYDVKM. This CDR3 is 14 amino acids long. Trimming took off 2 bases at V and 1 base at J, with 5 bases between the two ends. The CDR3 DNA reads TGTGCCAGCAGTTTACCGGAAACTAATGAAAAACTGTTTTTT. This translates into CASSLPETNEKLFF.

The J gene is TRBJ2-6, the V gene TRBV18, with D hard to call. The V end was cut by 2 bases, the J end by 2 bases, with 7 bases between. The germline CDR1 and CDR2 sequences are KGHSH and LQKENI. The CDR3 spans 15 residues. This CDR3 is CASSPVSAGANVLTF. CDR3 sequence (DNA): TGTGCCAGCTCACCAGTAAGTGCTGGGGCCAACGTCCTGACTTTC. The complete variable domain, with remaining parts taken from reference TRBV18 and TRBJ2-6, reads NAGVMQNPRHLVRRRGQEARLRCSPMKGHSHVYWYRQLPEEGLKFMVYLQKENIIDESGMPKERFSAEFPKEGPSILRIQQVVRGDSAAYFCASSPVSAGANVLTFGAGSRLTVL.

In its sample, this clone was seen once. The chain is built from TRBV9 and TRBJ1-2; D not resolved. Trimming took 4 bases from V and 8 from J, leaving 18 bases between them. Germline CDR1 SGDLS, CDR2 YYNGEE. This CDR3 is built from 14 residues. The CDR3: CASSPSQVFWGYTF. The CDR3 nucleotides read TGTGCCAGCAGCCCCTCACAAGTTTTTTGGGGCTACACCTTC. The whole variable domain, remainder taken from reference TRBV9 and TRBJ1-2, is DSGVTQTPKHLITATGQRVTLRCSPRSGDLSVYWYQQSLDQGLQFLIQYYNGEERAKGNILERFSAQQFPDLHSELNLSSLELGDSALYFCASSPSQVFWGYTFGSGTRLTVV.